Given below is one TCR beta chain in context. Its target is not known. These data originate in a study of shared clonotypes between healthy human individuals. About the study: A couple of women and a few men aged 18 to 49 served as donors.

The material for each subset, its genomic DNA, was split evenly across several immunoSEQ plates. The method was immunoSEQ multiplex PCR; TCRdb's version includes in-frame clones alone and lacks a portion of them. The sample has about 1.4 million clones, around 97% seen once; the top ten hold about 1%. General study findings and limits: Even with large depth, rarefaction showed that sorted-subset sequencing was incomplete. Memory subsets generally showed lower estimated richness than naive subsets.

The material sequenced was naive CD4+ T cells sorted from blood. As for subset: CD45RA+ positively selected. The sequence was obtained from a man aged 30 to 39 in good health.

This CDR3 is CASSFRTGLPLAEAFF. The CDR3 nucleotides are TGTGCCAGCAGTTTTCGGACAGGGCTCCCTTTGGCTGAAGCTTTCTTT. The chain carries TRBV28 and TRBJ1-1, with 8 positions matching TRBD1. The CDR3 contains 16 residues. Germline V CDR1 and CDR2: MDHEN, SYDVKM. J lost 6 bases, V lost 3 bases, and 12 bases had no gene match.